This T cell receptor (beta chain) emerged from a study of long-term antiretroviral therapy in people with HIV. Study-wide results and limits: Neither ART adherence, viral resistance nor therapy changes were documented. Within the repertoire, clones expanded before ART were dominant at all time points.

Each HIV-infected participant was given treatment in the United States. Germline lookup yields CDR1 SEHNR and CDR2 FQNEAQ (reference sequence). The CDR3 covers 16 residues. V dropped 4 bases and J dropped 7; count of bases not matched to a gene: 15. Concerning this clone: Its matching antigen is unknown.

Researchers ran immunoSEQ v3.0 at survey level. Sequencing set out to capture about 35,000-55,000 T-cell genomes per sample. The protocol was immunoSEQ multiplex PCR, while the TCRdb copy is restricted to in-frame clones and leaves out a portion. The repertoire holds more than 25,000 clones, with roughly 80% as singletons. The source was unsorted PBMCs, collected 3 years after starting antiretroviral therapy. The chain links TRBV7-9 to TRBJ1-1; 7 nucleotides line up with TRBD1. The receptor comes from a middle-aged man with HIV. CDR3 region: CASSSPDRALPGEAFF. DNA of the CDR3: TGTGCCAGCAGCTCTCCAGACAGGGCGCTACCGGGTGAAGCTTTCTTT.